Many counts were recorded for the clone carrying this TCR beta chain. These data originate in a study of T-cell reconstitution after alpha-beta-depleted transplantation in children. CDR3 length: 12 amino acids. Deletions cut 4 bases from V and 13 bases from J, with 16 bases between. During its preparation, the TCRbeta library received unique molecular identifiers. TCRdb independently ran MiXCR on the PCR reads; one entry per CDR3 protein. In the table there are hundreds of thousands of distinct CDR3 sequences, roughly 15% of which are singletons. The gene calls are TRBV12-3 or TRBV12-4 and TRBJ1-2; tentative D call: TRBD1 (6 bases). The clonotype comes from a human donor who donated a stem cell graft to a child with acute myeloid leukemia. Sequencing was performed on PBMCs from the stem cell graft donor, taken from the stem cell graft. DNA of the CDR3: TGTGCCAGCAGTTCCACAGGGCGGGGGGCCACCTTC. It codes for CASSSTGRGATF.